Shown below are 23 T cell receptor beta chains from a single sample sequenced in a study of blood T cell repertoires in COVID-19. Assay used: immunoSEQ multiplex PCR; TCRdb lists only in-frame clones, some missing. The sample records roughly 120,000 clones, roughly 80% being singletons. The sample was peripheral blood. Receptors were obtained from a man aged 30-40 years with acute or convalescent COVID-19.

This chain joins TRBV19 and TRBJ1-6; D unresolved. The length of the CDR3 is 14 residues. V shed 4 bases and J shed 6 bases, with 10 bases lying between them. Germline values: CDR1 LNHDA, CDR2 SQIVND (reference sequence). The CDR3 region has the DNA TGTGCCAGTAGTAGCAGGACTGCTAATTCACCCCTCCACTTT. The encoded protein is CASSSRTANSPLHF.

The V and J genes are TRBV5-6 and TRBJ1-2; 9 bases align to TRBD1. The CDR3 loop spans 15 amino acids. Germline V gene lookup returns CDR1 SGHDT and CDR2 YYEEEE. Losses at the gene ends were 4 bases for V and 3 bases for J; bases not matched to a gene: 7. CDR3 residues: CASSPGTGLDYGYTF. As DNA, the CDR3 is TGTGCCAGCAGCCCGGGGACAGGGTTAGACTATGGCTACACCTTC.

This chain uses TRBV9 with TRBJ2-1, with D uncertain. The CDR3 contains 11 residues. V was clipped by 4 bases and J by 7 bases, with 6 bases between them. CDR1 and CDR2 (germline): SGDLS, YYNGEE. The CDR3 nucleotides are TGTGCCAGCAGCAGCCCTAATGAGCAGTTCTTC. It encodes CASSSPNEQFF.

For the CDR3, the DNA is TGTGCCTGGAACCCCCGACTAAGCACCGGGGAGCTGTTTTTT. Residues: CAWNPRLSTGELFF. This rearrangement joins TRBV30 to TRBJ2-2; possibly TRBD2 for D (5 bases). The CDR3 runs 14 residues. Germline V CDR1 and CDR2: GTSNPN, SVGIG (reference sequence). The ends were cut back, 4 bases at V and 4 bases at J, with 13 bases in the middle.

This chain uses TRBV12-3 or TRBV12-4 with TRBJ1-1; D gene ambiguous. Trimming took 2 bases from V and 3 from J, leaving 7 bases between them. The CDR3 contains 13 residues. The CDR3 bases are TGTGCCAGCAGTTTACTGAGGGACACTGAAGCTTTCTTT. It specifies CASSLLRDTEAFF.

The chain carries TRBV7-9 and TRBJ2-5; no clear D. V was trimmed by 4 bases and J by 3 bases, leaving 9 bases between them. Germline V gene data show CDR1 as SEHNR and CDR2 as FQNEAQ (reference sequence). This CDR3 is 13 amino acids long. CDR3 bases: TGTGCCAGCAGCTCCTCTATCGAAGAGACCCAGTACTTC. As protein: CASSSSIEETQYF. The full variable domain, completed using reference TRBV7-9 and TRBJ2-5, is DTGVSQNPRHKITKRGQNVTFRCDPISEHNRLYWYRQTLGQGPEFLTYFQNEAQLEKSRLLSDRFSAERPKGSFSTLEIQRTEQGDSAMYLCASSSSIEETQYFGPGTRLLVL.

This chain connects TRBV5-8 to TRBJ1-3, with D perhaps matching TRBD1 (6 bases). The germline V gene encodes CDR1 SGHTS and CDR2 YDEGEE. This CDR3 region has 15 residues. The V end was cut by 2 bases, the J end by 1 base, with 10 bases between. CDR3 in amino acids: CASSFRGASGNTIYF. The CDR3 DNA is TGTGCCAGCAGCTTTCGGGGGGCGTCTGGAAACACCATATATTTT.

Comment on this clone: The junction departs from the called germline gene at one end, perhaps through a read error. The genes are TRBV29-1 and TRBJ2-7; weak D call: TRBD2 (5 bases). CDR3 size: 12 residues. Germline loops: CDR1 SQVTM, CDR2 ANQGSEA. The CDR3 protein is CSVEDDPGVGWF. The DNA for the CDR3 is TGCAGCGTTGAAGACGACCCCGGGGTTGGGTGGTTC.

The CDR3 sequence: CAWSGGPSGTYEQYV. CDR3 DNA: TGTGCCTGGAGTGGAGGGCCTAGCGGGACCTACGAGCAGTACGTC. The rearrangement joins TRBV30 to TRBJ2-7; 9 bases map to TRBD2. The CDR3 runs 15 residues. Germline trimming cut 1 base from V and 2 bases from J; bases unmatched to any gene: 6. Germline CDR1 is GTSNPN and CDR2 is SVGIG (reference sequence).

In this sample, this clone turned up a few times. The chain links TRBV27 to TRBJ1-3; D not resolved. Between the trimmed V and J ends, which lost 3 bases and 4 bases, there was a span of 10 bases. Looked up from germline, CDR1 is MNHEY and CDR2 is SMNVEV (reference sequence). The CDR3 sequence is 14 residues long. This CDR3 is CASSLSGVGNTIYF. CDR3 nucleotides: TGTGCCAGCAGTTTGAGCGGGGTCGGAAACACCATATATTTT.

The chain carries TRBV18 and TRBJ2-7; 8 nucleotides match TRBD2. The CDR3 extends over 14 amino acids. Germline CDR1 and CDR2: KGHSH and LQKENI. With V trimmed by 7 bases and J by 1 base, 6 bases remained unmatched. CDR3 region: CASFRRGGSYEQYV. The CDR3 DNA sequence: TGTGCCAGCTTCCGACGGGGGGGTTCCTACGAGCAGTACGTC.

This chain connects TRBV20-1 to TRBJ2-2; D perhaps matches TRBD2 (6 bases). Germline-derived CDR1 and CDR2 are DFQATT and SNEGSKA (reference sequence). CDR3 length: 14 residues. Between the trimmed V and J ends, which lost 3 bases and 0 bases, there was a span of 8 bases. CDR3 sequence: CSASSGANTGELFF. Written as DNA, the CDR3 is TGCAGTGCTAGTAGCGGCGCGAACACCGGGGAGCTGTTTTTT.

This sequence joins TRBV3-1 (or the pseudogene TRBV3-2) and TRBJ2-5, with 8 bases lining up with TRBD1. CDR1 LGHDT and CDR2 YNNKEL come from the germline V gene (reference sequence). With 4 bases clipped from V and 1 base from J, the junction kept 8 bases outside the gene matches. The CDR3 totals 16 residues. The CDR3 loop reads CASSLRTGYPQETQYF. The DNA for the CDR3 is TGTGCCAGCAGCCTCCGGACAGGGTACCCCCAAGAGACCCAGTACTTC.

This chain links TRBV6-6 with TRBJ2-7; 8 bases fit TRBD1. Germline loops: CDR1 MNHNY, CDR2 SVGAGI (reference sequence). With V trimmed by 5 bases and J by 2 bases, 5 bases remained unmatched. CDR3 length: 14 residues. CDR3 region: CASSTPGQAYEQYF. DNA of the CDR3: TGTGCCAGCAGTACTCCGGGACAGGCCTACGAGCAGTACTTC.

This clone was observed a few times. The chain is built from TRBV19 and TRBJ2-7; 9 nucleotides match TRBD1. Germline lookup yields CDR1 LNHDA and CDR2 SQIVND (reference sequence). V gave up 5 bases and J gave up 4 bases; unmatched junction bases: 9. The CDR3 is made up of 15 amino acids. CDR3 residues: CASSPSGTGLYEQYV. The CDR3 DNA follows: TGTGCCAGTAGTCCTTCCGGGACAGGGCTTTACGAGCAGTACGTC.

The count of this clone is one. This chain connects TRBV19 to TRBJ2-7; D is possibly TRBD2 (5 bases). CDR3 length: 13 residues. The germline CDR1 and CDR2 sequences are LNHDA and SQIVND (reference sequence). Trimming shortened V by 5 bases and J by 4 bases, and 12 bases separated the two germline ends. CDR3 region: CASSLGGLYEQYF. The CDR3 DNA sequence: TGTGCCAGTAGTTTAGGTGGACTTTACGAGCAGTACTTC.

This clone was seen only a few times. The rearrangement joins TRBV5-1 to TRBJ1-3; 7 bases are shared with TRBD1. CDR3 size: 17 residues. Germline assignment: CDR1 SGHRS and CDR2 YFSETQ. V was pared by 4 bases and J by 1 base, with 11 bases of the junction left unmatched. This CDR3 is CASSLSPGGQSGNTIYF. Here the CDR3 DNA reads TGCGCCAGCAGCCTTAGCCCAGGGGGGCAATCTGGAAACACCATATATTTT.

The CDR3 sequence: CASSPGWETQYF. CDR3 DNA: TGTGCCAGCAGCCCCGGGTGGGAGACCCAGTACTTC. The chain is built from TRBV7-6 and TRBJ2-5; D is uncertain. CDR1 is SGHVS and CDR2 is FNYEAQ in the germline V gene. V lost 5 bases to trimming and J lost 5 bases, with 9 bases between them. The CDR3 is 12 residues long. Complete variable domain (other parts from reference TRBV7-6 and TRBJ2-5): GAGVSQSPRYKVTKRGQDVALRCDPISGHVSLYWYRQALGQGPEFLTYFNYEAQQDKSGLPNDRFSAERPEGSISTLTIQRTEQRDSAMYRCASSPGWETQYFGPGTRLLVL.

V and J are TRBV29-1 and TRBJ2-1; TRBD2 might be the D (6 bases). The germline V and J ends were trimmed by 4 bases and 2 bases, with 9 bases remaining between them. CDR3 size: 13 residues. Germline V gene sequence: CDR1 SQVTM, CDR2 ANQGSEA. The CDR3 nucleotides read TGCAGCGTTGGGAGGGATACCTACAATGAGCAGTTCTTC. Amino acid sequence: CSVGRDTYNEQFF.

DNA of the CDR3: TGCGCCAGCAGCTTGGTGGCGAACACTGAAGCTTTCTTT. As protein: CASSLVANTEAFF. The chain links TRBV5-1 to TRBJ1-1, with D uncertain. Germline V gives CDR1 SGHRS, CDR2 YFSETQ. The CDR3 length is 13 residues. The V end was cut by 0 bases, the J end by 1 base, with 4 bases between.

V gene TRBV6-6 combines with J gene TRBJ2-6; TRBD2 might be the D (5 bases). Trimming stripped 2 bases from V and 0 bases from J, with 5 bases between. The V gene's germline CDR1 is MNHNY and CDR2 SVGAGI (reference sequence). CDR3 length: 15 amino acids. DNA of the CDR3: TGTGCCAGCAGTTACCGGGACTCTGGGGCCAACGTCCTGACTTTC. Protein sequence: CASSYRDSGANVLTF.

The chain employs TRBV30 and TRBJ2-3; D is ambiguous. V lost 3 bases, J lost 5 bases, and 9 bases lay in between. This CDR3 has 12 residues. Germline loops: CDR1 GTSNPN, CDR2 SVGIG (reference sequence). Written as DNA, the CDR3 is TGTGCCTGGAGCCCTCTAGGAGATACGCAGTATTTT. This sequence encodes CAWSPLGDTQYF.

This clone was observed once. The chain uses TRBV19 and TRBJ1-2; TRBD1 might be the D (5 bases). The CDR3 runs to 14 residues. With 6 bases removed from V and 3 bases from J, the gap between germline ends came to 14 bases. CDR1 LNHDA and CDR2 SQIVND come from the germline V gene (reference sequence). In DNA form, the CDR3 reads TGTGCCAGTAGCCTTCACGACAGACACTATGGCTACACCTTC. Residues: CASSLHDRHYGYTF. Full variable domain (missing parts from reference TRBV19 and TRBJ1-2): DGGITQSPKYLFRKEGQNVTLSCEQNLNHDAMYWYRQDPGQGLRLIYYSQIVNDFQKGDIAEGYSVSREKKESFPLTVTSAQKNPTAFYLCASSLHDRHYGYTFGSGTRLTVV.